A single TCR beta chain is shown here with its context. Its antigen is currently unknown. Repertoires were generated with immunoSEQ multiplex PCR, while TCRdb's copy carries only in-frame clones and drops some. The sample shows 72,000 or so clones, roughly 89% of them seen only once. The sample comes from a study of OX40 agonist ivuxolimab in advanced cancers. Across the whole study: Among those enrolled, mean age was about 63 years (range roughly 23 to 79) and approximately 83% were male. Eligibility rules accepted prior anti-PD-1, anti-PD-L1 or anti-CTLA-4 therapy, and under 45% had some. Overall study results and limits: Expanded clones tended on average to be more numerous among CD8+ T cells than CD4+.

J was trimmed by 5 bases and V by 2 bases; bases with no gene match: 5. This CDR3 has 14 amino acids. Germline-derived CDR1 and CDR2 are SGHRS and YFSETQ. The sequence was collected from an adult with an advanced solid tumor such as melanoma, head and neck, liver or kidney cancer. The chain links TRBV5-1 to TRBJ2-7; 9 bases are a match to TRBD1. The sample consisted of CD4+ or CD8+ T cells sorted from blood, taken in a trial of the OX40 agonist ivuxolimab. As DNA, the CDR3 is TGCGCCAGCAGCTTTACAGGGGGCAGCGACGAGCAGTACTTC. It yields the protein CASSFTGGSDEQYF.